These 21 T cell receptor beta chains came from one sample sequenced in a study of neurological immune-mediated disorders. Time point in this sample: technical triplicate 2. TCRdb itself ran the 5' RACE reads through MiXCR, one entry per CDR3 protein. The sample includes more than 30,000 distinct CDR3 sequences, approximately 12% of them seen just once. Sequenced material: CD4+ T cells from blood. All receptors come from a female donor with HTLV-1-associated myelopathy (HAM/TSP).

This clonotype was observed many times. The rearrangement links TRBV29-1 to TRBJ2-4; 9 nucleotides align to TRBD1. V lost 5 bases and J lost 8; bases outside the gene matches: 4. Germline lookup yields CDR1 SQVTM and CDR2 ANQGSEA. The CDR3 loop spans 12 amino acids. The CDR3 DNA reads as TGCAGCGTTCGGGACAGGGAGGACATTCAGTACTTC. It specifies CSVRDREDIQYF.

This clonotype has a count of ten or more. V is TRBV4-3 and J is TRBJ1-1, with a weak D call TRBD1 (5 bases). CDR1 and CDR2 (germline): LGHNA, YSLEER. The germline V and J ends were trimmed by 3 bases and 5 bases, with 10 bases remaining between them. There are 13 residues in the CDR3. In DNA form, the CDR3 reads TGCGCCAGCAGCCAGGCAGGGAGGACTGAAGCTTTCTTT. This gives the protein CASSQAGRTEAFF.

This clonotype was found many times. The chain is built from TRBV5-1 and TRBJ2-1; 10 positions agree with TRBD1. The germline CDR1 and CDR2 sequences are SGHRS and YFSETQ. V trimming: 4 bases; J trimming: 5 bases; junction bases outside the gene matches: 6. The CDR3 loop spans 15 amino acids. CDR3 DNA: TGCGCCAGCAGCCAAGGACAGGGGGGCCACAATGAGCAGTTCTTC. It codes for CASSQGQGGHNEQFF.

This clonotype has ten or more counts. The chain recombines TRBV20-1 with TRBJ2-2, with no clear D. V lost 0 bases to trimming and J lost 5 bases, with 7 bases between them. The germline CDR1 and CDR2 sequences are DFQATT and SNEGSKA (reference sequence). This CDR3 comprises 13 residues. The CDR3 reads CSARETRTGELFF. CDR3 sequence (DNA): TGCAGTGCTAGAGAGACGCGAACCGGGGAGCTGTTTTTT.

This clonotype was counted many times. This sequence joins TRBV12-3 or TRBV12-4 and TRBJ1-4; 7 nucleotides line up with TRBD1. V gave up 2 bases and J gave up 11 bases; unmatched junction bases: 8. The CDR3 is 14 residues long. The CDR3 loop reads CASSLTGAIRKLFF. The CDR3 nucleotides read TGTGCCAGCAGTTTAACAGGGGCGATACGGAAACTGTTTTTT.

This clonotype was seen ten or more times. The chain couples TRBV4-2 to TRBJ2-5; 11 bases map to TRBD2. The CDR3 contains 17 residues. The germline V gene has CDR1 LGHNA and CDR2 YNFKEQ. The J segment lost 7 bases and the V segment lost 0 bases, leaving 10 bases of the junction unmatched. The CDR3 is CASSQDPASGGTRTQYF. The CDR3 nucleotides are TGTGCCAGCAGCCAAGATCCGGCTAGCGGGGGGACCCGGACCCAGTACTTC.

This clonotype was found many times. The chain carries TRBV5-1 and TRBJ2-2; TRBD2 matches at 10 bases. The V gene end was trimmed by 3 bases and the J gene end by 2 bases; junction bases not matched to a gene: 4. The germline CDR1 and CDR2 sequences are SGHRS and YFSETQ. The CDR3 spans 16 residues. The CDR3 spells CASSSSGGANTGELFF. The CDR3 nucleotides read TGCGCCAGCAGCTCGAGCGGGGGGGCAAACACCGGGGAGCTGTTTTTT.

This clonotype was detected many times. This chain joins TRBV20-1 and TRBJ2-3, with 10 bases that match TRBD1. V lost 5 bases, J lost 4 bases, and 12 bases stayed unmatched. Germline V CDR1 and CDR2: DFQATT, SNEGSKA (reference sequence). This CDR3 is 16 amino acids long. CDR3 nucleotides: TGCAGTGCTTTTCGGACAGGGGGGCAGGAACCAGATACGCAGTATTTT. This gives the protein CSAFRTGGQEPDTQYF.

This clonotype was detected ten times or more. The chain employs TRBV9 and TRBJ2-3; D is uncertain. The CDR3 extends over 13 amino acids. Germline CDR1 and CDR2: SGDLS and YYNGEE. The V end was cut by 0 bases, the J end by 4 bases, with 6 bases between. CDR3 residues: CASSVAEPDTQYF. CDR3 DNA sequence: TGTGCCAGCAGCGTAGCTGAGCCAGATACGCAGTATTTT.

This clonotype has ten or more counts. This chain joins TRBV6-5 and TRBJ2-5, with 7 bases that match TRBD1. CDR3 length equals 13 residues. CDR1 and CDR2 (germline): MNHEY, SVGAGI. After removal of 4 bases from V and 2 bases from J, the junction contained 1 base not matched to a gene. The CDR3 DNA is TGTGCCAGCAGTTCCAGGGGGCAAGAGACCCAGTACTTC. Its protein product is CASSSRGQETQYF.

This clonotype was recorded at least ten times. The chain joins TRBV20-1 to TRBJ2-7; TRBD2 matches 10 bases. Germline assignment: CDR1 DFQATT and CDR2 SNEGSKA (reference sequence). The CDR3 is 14 residues long. The V gene end was trimmed by 4 bases and the J gene end by 0 bases; junction bases not matched to a gene: 3. CDR3 residues: CSATSSGSSYEQYF. For the CDR3, the DNA is TGCAGTGCTACGTCTAGCGGGAGCTCCTACGAGCAGTACTTC.

In this sample, this clonotype turned up many times. This chain links TRBV19 with TRBJ2-6; 8 bases align to TRBD1. V lost 2 bases, J lost 1 base, and 4 bases stayed unmatched. Germline CDR1 LNHDA, CDR2 SQIVND (reference sequence). The CDR3 consists of 17 residues. The chain's CDR3 is CASSIRDRRSGANVLTF. The DNA for the CDR3 is TGTGCCAGTAGTATACGGGACAGGCGGTCTGGGGCCAACGTCCTGACTTTC.

This sequence joins TRBV7-2 and TRBJ2-2; 7 bases fit TRBD1. Germline CDR1 SGHTA, CDR2 FQGNSA. V was pared by 6 bases and J by 7 bases, with 11 bases of the junction left unmatched. This CDR3 is built from 15 residues. The CDR3 is CASRSPTGLHGELFF. CDR3 in DNA: TGTGCCAGCAGATCCCCGACAGGGCTTCACGGGGAGCTGTTTTTT.

This clonotype was counted ten times or more. The gene calls are TRBV11-2 and TRBJ2-7, with D perhaps being TRBD1 or TRBD2 (5 bases each). This CDR3 spans 15 amino acids. Germline V gene data show CDR1 as SGHAT and CDR2 as FQNNGV. The V and J ends lost 5 bases and 0 bases respectively, with 14 bases between them. DNA for the CDR3: TGTGCCAGCAGCCCGCGAGGTGGGGGCTCCTACGAGCAGTACTTC. This translates into CASSPRGGGSYEQYF.

This clonotype was recorded at least ten times. This chain connects TRBV3-1 to TRBJ2-1, with 13 bases fitting TRBD2. This CDR3 comprises 16 residues. From germline, CDR1 is LGHDT and CDR2 YNNKEL (reference sequence). After removal of 4 bases from V and 8 bases from J, the junction contained 8 bases not matched to a gene. CDR3 DNA sequence: TGTGCCAGCAGCCTTCTAGGACTAGCGGGAGTCGATGAGCAGTTCTTC. It codes for CASSLLGLAGVDEQFF.

This clonotype came up many times. The chain couples TRBV24-1 to TRBJ2-1; 12 positions match TRBD2. Germline values: CDR1 KGHDR, CDR2 SFDVKD. This CDR3 contains 18 residues. The V and J ends lost 1 base and 2 bases, in that order; junction bases with no gene match: 5. In DNA, the CDR3 is TGTGCCACCAGTGATTTTCAGGCTAGCGGGGGGGCCTACAATGAGCAGTTCTTC. The encoded protein is CATSDFQASGGAYNEQFF.

The table lists this clonotype with many counts. The rearrangement joins TRBV20-1 to TRBJ2-1, with D possibly matching TRBD2 (5 bases). V gave up 0 bases and J gave up 0 bases, with 12 bases separating them. The CDR3 is made up of 16 amino acids. The germline V gene has CDR1 DFQATT and CDR2 SNEGSKA (reference sequence). The DNA of the CDR3 is TGCAGTGCTAGAGATTTCGCGGGCCGCTCCTACAATGAGCAGTTCTTC. Translating it yields CSARDFAGRSYNEQFF.

This clonotype was counted at least ten times. The V and J genes are TRBV6-5 and TRBJ2-3; 8 nucleotides match TRBD2. This CDR3 has 15 amino acids. V lost 5 bases to trimming and J lost 6 bases; unmatched junction nucleotides: 10. Germline-derived CDR1 and CDR2 are MNHEY and SVGAGI. The CDR3 DNA sequence: TGTGCCAGCAGTCAGGGCGGGGGGCTCAGGGATACGCAGTATTTT. It codes for CASSQGGGLRDTQYF.

In this sample, this clonotype turned up many times. At one boundary the junction diverges from the germline segment, which might be a read error. The J gene is TRBJ2-1, the V gene TRBV20-1, with 12 bases aligning to TRBD2. The germline V gene encodes CDR1 DFQATT and CDR2 SNEGSKA (reference sequence). This CDR3 has 11 residues. The CDR3 bases are TGCAGTGCAGCGGGACTAGCGGGTGCGATCTTC. Translated: CSAAGLAGAIF.

This clonotype was observed at least ten times. This chain uses TRBV7-9 with TRBJ2-7; D uncertain. The V gene's germline CDR1 is SEHNR and CDR2 FQNEAQ (reference sequence). The ends were cut back, 6 bases at V and 7 bases at J, with 13 bases in the middle. The CDR3 contains 12 residues. Written as DNA, the CDR3 is TGTGCCAGCAGTCGCAGTCAAGAGGAGCAGTACTTC. Its protein is CASSRSQEEQYF.

This clonotype was detected ten times or more. The chain links TRBV29-1 to TRBJ1-2, with 12 bases matching TRBD1. The trim removed 4 bases at V and 7 bases at J, leaving 4 bases unmatched. This CDR3 is built from 13 residues. Germline CDR1 reads SQVTM; CDR2 reads ANQGSEA. CDR3 sequence: CSVGDRGLGGYTF. CDR3 sequence (DNA): TGCAGCGTTGGGGACAGGGGGCTTGGTGGCTACACCTTC.